This is a list of T cell receptor beta chains from one sample in a study of cytomegalovirus exposure and HLA in healthy donors. Using immunoSEQ multiplex PCR, the repertoire was profiled, and TCRdb retains in-frame clones only, with some absent. The table records 250,000 to 400,000 clones, 88% of them present only once. Sequences were obtained from PBMCs. These receptor sequences come from a man younger than 40 in good health and CMV-seronegative. Both conserved end residues are part of each CDR3. A D gene is named only where the DNA matches it firmly. For some rows the clone size is stated as once, few or many, or as a class when expanded; others skip it.

v_call	clone_size	d_call	j_call	cdr3_aa	cdr3_nt
TRBV19	-	-	TRBJ1-5	CASSSGQTLKQPQHF	TGTGCCAGTAGTTCCGGACAGACACTTAAGCAGCCCCAGCATTTT
TRBV7-9	-	TRBD1	TRBJ2-7	CASSYGQGKDEQYF	TGTGCCAGCAGCTACGGACAGGGGAAGGACGAGCAGTACTTC
TRBV5-1	few	TRBD1	TRBJ2-7	CASSLPGQGFYEQYF	TGCGCCAGCAGCTTACCGGGACAGGGTTTCTACGAGCAGTACTTC
TRBV9	-	TRBD2	TRBJ2-1	CASRPSAGGPYSEQFF	TGTGCCAGCAGGCCCAGCGCGGGGGGCCCATACAGTGAGCAGTTCTTC
TRBV5-6	-	-	TRBJ1-6	CASSYVPGADNSPLHF	TGTGCCAGCAGCTACGTTCCAGGGGCCGATAATTCACCCCTCCACTTT
TRBV29-1	-	-	TRBJ1-4	CSVRGQANEKLFF	TGCAGCGTACGAGGGCAGGCTAATGAAAAACTGTTTTTT
TRBV5-1	-	TRBD2	TRBJ2-5	CASSKYPGLAGDQETQYF	TGCGCCAGCAGCAAATATCCGGGACTAGCGGGGGACCAAGAGACCCAGTACTTC
TRBV6-6	-	-	TRBJ1-1	CASSLEVHTEAFF	TGTGCCAGCAGCCTGGAGGTCCACACTGAAGCTTTCTTT
TRBV29-1	once	TRBD1	TRBJ1-1	CSVGQGTLNTEAFF	TGCAGCGTAGGACAGGGGACACTGAACACTGAAGCTTTCTTT
TRBV5-6	once	-	TRBJ2-1	CASSPLLLPLNNEQFF	TGTGCCAGCAGCCCCCTTCTACTACCCCTTAACAATGAGCAGTTCTTC
TRBV7-2	-	TRBD1	TRBJ1-5	CASSREGTGGNVNQPQHF	TGTGCCAGCAGCCGGGAGGGGACAGGGGGCAACGTCAATCAGCCCCAGCATTTT
TRBV29-1	once	-	TRBJ1-1	CSVLSGQPLNTEAFF	TGCAGCGTATTGTCTGGACAACCTCTGAACACTGAAGCTTTCTTT
TRBV5-6	-	-	TRBJ1-1	CASNQGFMNTEAFF	TGTGCCAGCAACCAGGGATTCATGAACACTGAAGCTTTCTTT
TRBV5-4	-	TRBD2	TRBJ2-5	CASSFPRGDQETQYF	TGTGCCAGCAGCTTCCCGCGGGGGGACCAAGAGACCCAGTACTTC
TRBV16	once	-	TRBJ1-4	CASSLSSGEKLFF	TGTGCCAGCAGCCTTAGCAGCGGTGAAAAACTGTTTTTT
TRBV11-2	-	TRBD2	TRBJ2-7	CASSPGGGSYEQYF	TGTGCCAGCAGCCCGGGGGGGGGCTCCTACGAGCAGTACTTC
TRBV19	-	-	TRBJ2-3	CASSMGGGDFTQYF	TGTGCCAGTAGTATGGGAGGCGGGGATTTTACGCAGTATTTT
TRBV5-1	-	TRBD1	TRBJ1-2	CASSSRTGNYGYTF	TGCGCCAGCAGCTCTAGGACAGGAAACTATGGCTACACCTTC
TRBV7-8	-	TRBD1	TRBJ1-2	CASSFGTGGQNYYGYTF	TGTGCCAGCAGCTTTGGGACAGGGGGACAGAATTACTATGGCTACACCTTC
TRBV6-5	-	-	TRBJ1-1	CASSLVRNTEAFF	TGTGCCAGCAGTCTGGTCAGGAACACTGAAGCTTTCTTT
TRBV9	-	-	TRBJ2-5	CASSVDSGKETQYF	TGTGCCAGCAGCGTAGACAGTGGCAAAGAGACCCAGTACTTC
TRBV2	-	-	TRBJ2-1	CASSDQDSINEQFF	TGTGCCAGCAGCGACCAGGACAGCATCAATGAGCAGTTCTTC
TRBV11-2	-	TRBD1	TRBJ2-5	CASSSRTGRETQYF	TGTGCCAGCAGCTCCAGGACAGGGAGGGAGACCCAGTACTTC
TRBV7-6	-	TRBD1	TRBJ1-4	CASTLGGQVNEKLFF	TGTGCCAGCACCTTGGGTGGACAGGTTAATGAAAAACTGTTTTTT